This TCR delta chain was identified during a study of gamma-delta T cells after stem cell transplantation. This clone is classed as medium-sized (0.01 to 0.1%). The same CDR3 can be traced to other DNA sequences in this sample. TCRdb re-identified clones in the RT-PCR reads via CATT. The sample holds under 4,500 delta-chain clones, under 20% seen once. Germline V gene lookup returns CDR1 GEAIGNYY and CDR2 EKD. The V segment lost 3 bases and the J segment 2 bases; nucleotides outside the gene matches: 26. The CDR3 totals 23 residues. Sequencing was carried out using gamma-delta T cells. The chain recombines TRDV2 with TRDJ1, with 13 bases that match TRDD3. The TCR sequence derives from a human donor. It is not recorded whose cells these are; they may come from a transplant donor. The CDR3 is CACDSLTSLTSTGGYAETDKLIF. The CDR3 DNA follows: TGTGCCTGTGACTCACTAACTTCCTTGACGAGTACTGGGGGATACGCGGAGACCGATAAACTCATCTTT.